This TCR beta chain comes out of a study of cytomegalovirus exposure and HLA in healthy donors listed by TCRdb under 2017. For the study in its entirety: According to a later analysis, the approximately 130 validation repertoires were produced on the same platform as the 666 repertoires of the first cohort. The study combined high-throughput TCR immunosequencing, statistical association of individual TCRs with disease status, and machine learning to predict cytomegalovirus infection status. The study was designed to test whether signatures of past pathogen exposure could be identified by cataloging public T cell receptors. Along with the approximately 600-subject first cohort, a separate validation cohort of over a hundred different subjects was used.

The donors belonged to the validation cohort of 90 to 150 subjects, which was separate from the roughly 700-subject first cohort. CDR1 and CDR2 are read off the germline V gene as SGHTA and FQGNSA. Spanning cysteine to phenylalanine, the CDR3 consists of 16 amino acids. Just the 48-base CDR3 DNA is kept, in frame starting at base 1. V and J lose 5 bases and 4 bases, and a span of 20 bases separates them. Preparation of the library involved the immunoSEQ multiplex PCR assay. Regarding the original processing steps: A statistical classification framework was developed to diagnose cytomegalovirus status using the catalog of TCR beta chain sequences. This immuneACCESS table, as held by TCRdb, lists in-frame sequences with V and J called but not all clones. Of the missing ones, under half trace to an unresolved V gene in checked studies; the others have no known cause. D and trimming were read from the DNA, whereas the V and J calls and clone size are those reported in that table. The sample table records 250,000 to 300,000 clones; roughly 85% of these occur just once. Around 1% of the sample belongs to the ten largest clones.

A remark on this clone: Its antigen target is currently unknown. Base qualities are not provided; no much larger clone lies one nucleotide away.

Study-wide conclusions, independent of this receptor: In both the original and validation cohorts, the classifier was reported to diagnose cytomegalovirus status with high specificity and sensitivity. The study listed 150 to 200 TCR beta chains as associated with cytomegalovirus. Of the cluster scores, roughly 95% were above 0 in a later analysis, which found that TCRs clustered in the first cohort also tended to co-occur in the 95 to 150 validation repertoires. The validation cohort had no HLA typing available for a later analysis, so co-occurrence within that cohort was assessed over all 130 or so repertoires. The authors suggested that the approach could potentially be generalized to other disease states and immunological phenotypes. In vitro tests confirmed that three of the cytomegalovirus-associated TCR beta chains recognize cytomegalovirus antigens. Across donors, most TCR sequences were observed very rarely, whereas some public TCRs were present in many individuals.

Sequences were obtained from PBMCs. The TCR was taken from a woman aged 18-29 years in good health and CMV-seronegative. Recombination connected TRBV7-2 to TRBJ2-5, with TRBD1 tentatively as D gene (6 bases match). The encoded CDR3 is CASSPRLGQGRETQYF. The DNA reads TGTGCCAGCAGCCCCCGCCTAGGGCAGGGGAGAGAGACCCAGTACTTC.